These T cell receptor beta chains were read from a single sample in a study of blood T cell repertoires in COVID-19. Assay: immunoSEQ multiplex PCR; the TCRdb copy retains only in-frame clones and omits some. The sample shows around 300,000 clones, approximately 90% of them seen only once. The specimen sequenced was peripheral blood. The receptors stem from a woman between 40 and 50 years old with acute or convalescent COVID-19. Both conserved end residues are part of each CDR3. The order of the fields is J gene, V gene, D gene, clone size, CDR3 protein, CDR3 DNA. A D gene is named only where the DNA matches it firmly. Clone size is given for some rows only: seen once, a few or many times, or a class if the clone is expanded.

J: TRBJ1-1; V: TRBV27; D: -; size: once; CDR3: CASSATRRHTEAFF; DNA: TGTGCCAGCAGCGCCACCCGGCGGCACACTGAAGCTTTCTTT
J: TRBJ1-1; V: TRBV3-1/TRBV3-2; D: -; size: -; CDR3: CASSSGHSTEAFF; DNA: TGTGCCAGCAGCTCAGGTCACAGCACTGAAGCTTTCTTT
J: TRBJ1-6; V: TRBV10-3; D: TRBD1; size: -; CDR3: CAISADRDSSPLHF; DNA: TGTGCCATCAGCGCCGACAGGGATAGTTCACCCCTCCACTTT
J: TRBJ1-1; V: TRBV11-1; D: -; size: -; CDR3: CASSLLTGQWGTEAFF; DNA: TGTGCCAGCAGCTTACTGACAGGTCAGTGGGGCACCGAAGCTTTCTTT
J: TRBJ1-1; V: TRBV7-2; D: -; size: -; CDR3: CASSLATGNTEAFF; DNA: TGTGCCAGCAGCTTAGCTACAGGGAACACTGAAGCTTTCTTT
J: TRBJ2-1; V: TRBV5-1; D: -; size: -; CDR3: CASSLAGGEQFF; DNA: TGCGCCAGCAGCTTGGCAGGGGGGGAGCAGTTCTTC
J: TRBJ2-4; V: TRBV6-5; D: -; size: -; CDR3: CASSTPGRNIQYF; DNA: TGTGCCAGCAGTACCCCAGGGCGGAATATTCAGTACTTC
J: TRBJ1-2; V: TRBV28; D: -; size: -; CDR3: CASSLWITGTGYTF; DNA: TGTGCCAGCAGTTTATGGATTACAGGGACTGGCTACACCTTC
J: TRBJ1-2; V: TRBV10-3; D: -; size: once; CDR3: CAIPGAGANYGYTF; DNA: TGTGCCATCCCCGGGGCGGGAGCTAACTATGGCTACACCTTC
J: TRBJ1-4; V: TRBV2; D: -; size: -; CDR3: CASSEERVNEKLFF; DNA: TGTGCCAGCAGTGAAGAACGGGTCAATGAAAAACTGTTTTTT
J: TRBJ2-2; V: TRBV2; D: TRBD2; size: -; CDR3: CASRTSGASSGELFF; DNA: TGTGCCAGCAGGACAAGCGGGGCTTCGAGCGGGGAGCTGTTTTTT
J: TRBJ2-3; V: TRBV27; D: -; size: once; CDR3: CASSLGGGWDTQYF; DNA: TGTGCCAGCAGTTTAGGTGGGGGCTGGGATACGCAGTATTTT
J: TRBJ1-6; V: TRBV27; D: -; size: -; CDR3: CASKTQGPGYSPLHF; DNA: TGTGCCAGCAAAACCCAGGGCCCCGGGTATTCACCCCTCCACTTT
J: TRBJ1-1; V: TRBV5-4; D: TRBD1; size: -; CDR3: CASSPGQGGNTEAFF; DNA: TGTGCCAGCAGCCCAGGACAGGGGGGGAACACTGAAGCTTTCTTT
J: TRBJ1-3; V: TRBV10-3; D: -; size: -; CDR3: CAISVGLGGGNTIYF; DNA: TGTGCCATCAGTGTGGGACTAGGAGGAGGAAACACCATATATTTT
J: TRBJ1-1; V: TRBV11-2; D: TRBD1; size: -; CDR3: CASSPTGGRSTEAFF; DNA: TGTGCCAGCAGCCCCACAGGGGGCAGGAGCACTGAAGCTTTCTTT
J: TRBJ2-3; V: TRBV30; D: -; size: -; CDR3: CAWSVYSDTQYF; DNA: TGTGCCTGGAGTGTTTACAGCGATACGCAGTATTTT
J: TRBJ1-2; V: TRBV6-5; D: -; size: once; CDR3: CASSSPSLPNYGYTF; DNA: TGTGCCAGCAGTAGCCCTTCCCTCCCTAACTATGGCTACACCTTC
J: TRBJ1-3; V: TRBV9; D: TRBD1; size: -; CDR3: CASSGGQTTTSGNTIYF; DNA: TGTGCCAGCAGCGGGGGACAGACAACAACCTCTGGAAACACCATATATTTT
J: TRBJ1-1; V: TRBV18; D: TRBD1; size: -; CDR3: CASSPSTGATEAFF; DNA: TGTGCCAGCTCACCGTCGACAGGGGCCACTGAAGCTTTCTTT
J: TRBJ1-2; V: TRBV19; D: TRBD1; size: -; CDR3: CAGGQGKGYTF; DNA: TGTGCCGGAGGACAGGGAAAGGGCTACACCTTC
J: TRBJ1-6; V: TRBV19; D: TRBD1; size: -; CDR3: CASRPQDRVGSPLHF; DNA: TGTGCCAGTAGACCCCAGGACAGGGTGGGTTCACCCCTCCACTTT
J: TRBJ2-5; V: TRBV9; D: TRBD2; size: -; CDR3: CASSVGSGGARETQYF; DNA: TGTGCCAGCAGCGTAGGGAGCGGGGGGGCAAGGGAGACCCAGTACTTC
J: TRBJ2-1; V: TRBV11-3; D: -; size: -; CDR3: CASSLGSGEYNEQFF; DNA: TGTGCCAGCAGCTTAGGGTCGGGAGAATACAATGAGCAGTTCTTC
J: TRBJ1-1; V: TRBV18; D: TRBD1; size: -; CDR3: CASSPRTGELTEAFF; DNA: TGTGCCAGCTCACCAAGAACAGGGGAGCTCACTGAAGCTTTCTTT
J: TRBJ1-2; V: TRBV28; D: -; size: -; CDR3: CASSFGQGQGYTF; DNA: TGTGCCAGCAGTTTTGGGCAGGGGCAAGGCTACACCTTC
J: TRBJ2-3; V: TRBV6-4; D: TRBD2; size: -; CDR3: CASSEVGAGEDTQYF; DNA: TGTGCCAGCAGTGAAGTAGGGGCGGGGGAAGATACGCAGTATTTT
J: TRBJ1-1; V: TRBV30; D: -; size: -; CDR3: CAWSVGGNTEAFF; DNA: TGTGCCTGGAGTGTAGGAGGGAACACTGAAGCTTTCTTT
J: TRBJ1-2; V: TRBV4-1; D: -; size: -; CDR3: CASSQESVANYGYTF; DNA: TGCGCCAGCAGCCAAGAGTCCGTAGCTAACTATGGCTACACCTTC
J: TRBJ1-1; V: TRBV10-3; D: -; size: -; CDR3: CAISERGGTEAFF; DNA: TGTGCCATCAGTGAAAGGGGGGGGACTGAAGCTTTCTTT
J: TRBJ2-5; V: TRBV7-6; D: TRBD1; size: -; CDR3: CASSLMDRGARETQYF; DNA: TGTGCCAGCAGCTTAATGGACAGGGGCGCTCGAGAGACCCAGTACTTC
J: TRBJ1-3; V: TRBV18; D: TRBD1; size: -; CDR3: CASSLGTGGNTIYF; DNA: TGTGCCAGCTCACTCGGGACAGGGGGAAACACCATATATTTT
J: TRBJ1-1; V: TRBV30; D: -; size: -; CDR3: CAWSDRTPYEAFF; DNA: TGTGCCTGGAGTGACAGAACTCCCTATGAAGCTTTCTTT
J: TRBJ1-5; V: TRBV27; D: TRBD1; size: -; CDR3: CASSSGTGGLSNQPQHF; DNA: TGTGCCAGCAGCTCCGGGACAGGGGGTTTAAGCAATCAGCCCCAGCATTTT
J: TRBJ2-3; V: TRBV12-3/TRBV12-4; D: -; size: -; CDR3: CASSRTSTDTQYF; DNA: TGTGCCAGCAGTCGGACTAGCACAGATACGCAGTATTTT
J: TRBJ1-3; V: TRBV12-5; D: TRBD1; size: -; CDR3: CASAPDRGNTIYF; DNA: TGTGCTAGTGCCCCGGACAGGGGAAACACCATATATTTT
J: TRBJ1-5; V: TRBV30; D: TRBD1; size: few; CDR3: CACTGDSNQPQHF; DNA: TGTGCCTGTACAGGGGATAGCAATCAGCCCCAGCATTTT